Sequencing of this T cell receptor beta chain was carried out in a study of blood T cell repertoires in COVID-19 (dated by TCRdb to between 2020 and 2021). Study-wide context: Samples covering the acute and convalescent phases of COVID-19 were provided by collaborators in the United States, Italy and Spain. The prospective study material was composed of cDNA or gDNA derived from T cells, B-cell-depleted T cells, or PBMCs. The dataset comprised deeply sampled blood TCRbeta repertoires from subjects exposed to, actively infected with, or recovered from COVID-19. The repertoires were made available in a free public database intended to serve as a resource for research on the immune response to SARS-CoV-2. Samples came from the ongoing ImmuneRACE study (first 160 participants) plus 1,254 subjects from 6 global collaborators. Nearly every sample came with metadata listing a de-identified subject ID, COVID-19 status, age in years and sex. Where available, HLA class I and class II types were obtained from metadata supplied by the sample provider rather than from assay-based typing. General findings and caveats noted by the study authors: How much clinical and demographic metadata was included differed by source and by participant, and the metadata was provided uncurated.

Enrolling through a virtual design, the prospective study's participants ranged in age from roughly 18 to 95 years and lived across roughly 23 United States geographic areas. To assign participants to cohorts, the prospective study relied on clinical history that participants themselves reported in a screening survey and a study questionnaire. Each participant in the prospective study had whole blood, serum and a nasopharyngeal or oropharyngeal swab collected by mobile phlebotomists. Participants in the prospective study had the option to provide additional blood draws and questionnaires over an approximately 2-month period. Prospective study blood samples were shipped either frozen or at room temperature before DNA extraction. The immunoSEQ Assay, a bias-controlled multiplex PCR, was used to amplify TCRbeta CDR3 regions from genomic DNA. Under the source paper's analysis protocol: Within the assay, amplification of reference gene primers was used to estimate how many nucleated cells each sample contained. Sequence reads were collapsed and filtered to measure the absolute abundance of every unique TCRbeta CDR3 rearrangement. For each sample, productive Simpson clonality was calculated by taking the square root of Simpson's diversity index across productive rearrangements. The table was pulled from immuneACCESS by TCRdb, which kept in-frame rearrangements only. Such tables lose some clones; where checked, under half of the loss comes from unresolved V genes, and the rest has no known cause. V and J calls and clone size are copied from that table; D and trimming were computed from the DNA. Recorded for this sample are approximately 200,000 clones; roughly 80% of them occurred a single time. Approximately 1.4% of the sample lies in the top ten.

Unmatched junction bases come to 14, with V trimmed by 10 bases and J by 5 bases. CDR1 and CDR2 are read off the germline V gene (reference sequence) as LNHDA and SQIVND. From the cysteine up to the phenylalanine, the CDR3 has a length of 15 residues. Here the CDR3 DNA is all that survives: 45 bases in frame from base 1. About this clone: Its antigen is currently not known. It has no much larger one-base neighbor in the sample; base qualities were not kept.

This TCR came from a woman aged 40 to 55 with acute COVID-19. Input material: PBMCs or T cells enriched from blood (not recorded which). This sequence uses TRBV19 and TRBJ1-1, with 9 middle bases fitting TRBD1. CDR3 sequence: CATLGQGTPRTEAFF. Here is the DNA: TGTGCCACCCTGGGACAGGGTACCCCTCGGACTGAAGCTTTCTTT.